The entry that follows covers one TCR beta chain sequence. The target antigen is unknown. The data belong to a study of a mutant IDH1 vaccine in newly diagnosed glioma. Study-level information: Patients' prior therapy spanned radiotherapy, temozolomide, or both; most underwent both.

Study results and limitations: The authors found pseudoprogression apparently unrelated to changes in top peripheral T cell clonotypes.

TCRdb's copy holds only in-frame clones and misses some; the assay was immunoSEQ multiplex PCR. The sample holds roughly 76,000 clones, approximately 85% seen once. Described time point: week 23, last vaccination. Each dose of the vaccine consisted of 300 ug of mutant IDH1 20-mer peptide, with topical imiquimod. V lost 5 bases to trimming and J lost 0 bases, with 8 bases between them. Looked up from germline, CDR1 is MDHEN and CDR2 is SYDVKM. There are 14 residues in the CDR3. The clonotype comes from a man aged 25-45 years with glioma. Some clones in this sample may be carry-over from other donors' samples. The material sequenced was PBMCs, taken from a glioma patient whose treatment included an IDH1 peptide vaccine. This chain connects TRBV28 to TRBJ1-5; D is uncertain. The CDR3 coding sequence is TGTGCCAGCAGTAAGAGCTATAGCAATCAGCCCCAGCATTTT. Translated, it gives CASSKSYSNQPQHF.